This T cell receptor beta chain was found in a study of naive and memory T cell subsets. The study, taken as a whole, reports: Delayed type IV hypersensitivity infiltration was taken to explain higher tuberculin-site TCR counts.

The SP2 primer and nested alpha and beta constant region primers amplified ligated cDNA in four rounds. Reverse transcription of blood and skin TCR RNA was primed at alpha and beta constant regions. Using its own MiXCR run on the UMI-ligation and nested PCR reads, TCRdb lists one record per CDR3 protein. The sample contains fewer than 35,000 distinct CDR3 sequences, less than 8.5% of which appear only once. The treatment was: skin biopsy from PPD injection site in Mantoux-positive individual. The library had UMIs added by 3' ligation of an oligonucleotide to TCR cDNA. Individuals with a positive Mantoux test gave biopsies from PPD-injected skin. Reverse transcription used DNase-treated unsorted total RNA, aiming for roughly 1 to 1,100 ng. V was shortened by 7 bases and J by 4 bases, with 8 bases between the two germline ends. CDR1 is MNHNS, CDR2 SASEGT, per germline. This CDR3 has 12 residues. As concerns this clonotype: Its antigen is not known.

This TCR derives from an adult in good health. This sequence joins TRBV6-1 and TRBJ1-5; no definite D call. The material sequenced was skin, taken from a tuberculin skin test site. CDR3 sequence (DNA): TGTGCCAGCACTCTGTGGAATCAGCCCCAGCATTTT. This sequence encodes CASTLWNQPQHF.